These T cell receptor beta chains were read from a single sample in a study of blood T cells in healthy people across ages. TCRdb passed the 5' RACE reads through MiXCR, listing each CDR3 protein once. The data hold 600,000 or so distinct CDR3 sequences, with 21% observed a single time. Input material: blood. The receptor set was obtained from a man in his 70s in good health. Both conserved end residues are part of each CDR3.

CDR3aa: CASSQRQGGYTGELFF
j_gene: TRBJ2-2
v_gene: TRBV12-3/TRBV12-4
len: 16

CDR3aa: CASSEPSEVQETQYF
j_gene: TRBJ2-5
v_gene: TRBV2
len: 15

CDR3aa: CASSEAENTIYF
j_gene: TRBJ1-3
v_gene: TRBV2
len: 12

CDR3aa: CASSGWGAQSSYNEQFF
j_gene: TRBJ2-1
v_gene: TRBV25-1
len: 17

CDR3aa: CASSLSAGDTYEQYF
j_gene: -
v_gene: TRBV5-1
len: 15

CDR3aa: CATSEEGGYEQYF
j_gene: TRBJ2-7
v_gene: TRBV24-1
len: 13

CDR3aa: CASSRAEAGVVDTQYF
j_gene: TRBJ2-3
v_gene: TRBV4-1
len: 16

CDR3aa: CASSYAVAGPSEQFF
j_gene: -
v_gene: TRBV5-1
len: 15

CDR3aa: CASSQAPAGVAGELFF
j_gene: TRBJ2-2
v_gene: TRBV4-3
len: 16

CDR3aa: CASSLTASANTGELFF
j_gene: TRBJ2-2
v_gene: TRBV7-3
len: 16

CDR3aa: CASSSRTASHNEQFF
j_gene: TRBJ2-1
v_gene: TRBV28
len: 15

CDR3aa: CASSLEGRAEAFF
j_gene: TRBJ1-1
v_gene: TRBV5-1
len: 13

CDR3aa: CASSLGLVGSYEQYF
j_gene: TRBJ2-7
v_gene: TRBV12-3/TRBV12-4
len: 15

CDR3aa: CASSLVGSTSYEQYF
j_gene: TRBJ2-7
v_gene: TRBV5-1
len: 15

CDR3aa: CAISESRTVDYEQYF
j_gene: TRBJ2-7
v_gene: TRBV10-3
len: 15

CDR3aa: CASSWDVYEQYF
j_gene: -
v_gene: TRBV6-6
len: 12

CDR3aa: CATSEGRAPDTQYF
j_gene: TRBJ2-3
v_gene: TRBV15
len: 14

CDR3aa: CASIPPSGHGPYEQYF
j_gene: TRBJ2-7
v_gene: TRBV28
len: 16

CDR3aa: CSASIRIGGGHNEQFF
j_gene: -
v_gene: TRBV20-1
len: 16

CDR3aa: CATRDRSSYEQYF
j_gene: TRBJ2-7
v_gene: TRBV28
len: 13

CDR3aa: CASSLDSGPYNEQFF
j_gene: TRBJ2-1
v_gene: TRBV7-3
len: 15

CDR3aa: CASSLARVDEQFF
j_gene: TRBJ2-1
v_gene: TRBV7-7
len: 13

CDR3aa: CASSMGERSDTQYF
j_gene: TRBJ2-3
v_gene: TRBV19
len: 14

CDR3aa: CVSSPGGPGTQYF
j_gene: TRBJ2-5
v_gene: TRBV7-9
len: 13

CDR3aa: CASSPPHAANAYNEQFF
j_gene: TRBJ2-1
v_gene: TRBV27
len: 17

CDR3aa: CASTGFMGGTMNEQFF
j_gene: -
v_gene: TRBV6-1
len: 16

CDR3aa: CASSKFILFGGTSGKNRRKETQYF
j_gene: TRBJ2-5
v_gene: TRBV21-1
len: 24

CDR3aa: CASSWKGGVKSPLHF
j_gene: TRBJ1-6
v_gene: TRBV12-3/TRBV12-4
len: 15

CDR3aa: CASSDPGTSGISYNEQFF
j_gene: TRBJ2-1
v_gene: TRBV2
len: 18

CDR3aa: CASSESGRREQHF
j_gene: TRBJ2-7
v_gene: TRBV10-1
len: 13

CDR3aa: CAISEPGQSPLEQYF
j_gene: TRBJ2-7
v_gene: TRBV10-3
len: 15

CDR3aa: CASSTRDRGLNNYGYTF
j_gene: TRBJ1-2
v_gene: TRBV6-1
len: 17

CDR3aa: CASSLQGMDTQYF
j_gene: TRBJ2-3
v_gene: TRBV7-2
len: 13

CDR3aa: CASSILPGQGSSYEQYF
j_gene: TRBJ2-7
v_gene: TRBV19
len: 17

CDR3aa: CASTPEPGGTDQETQYF
j_gene: TRBJ2-5
v_gene: TRBV3-1
len: 17

CDR3aa: CASGLVMGLGTGELFF
j_gene: TRBJ2-2
v_gene: TRBV11-2
len: 16

CDR3aa: CASRNDRGEKLFF
j_gene: TRBJ1-4
v_gene: TRBV2
len: 13

CDR3aa: CASSLAGTNTEAFF
j_gene: TRBJ1-1
v_gene: TRBV5-4
len: 14

CDR3aa: CASSGSGTDRGRAKNIQYF
j_gene: TRBJ2-4
v_gene: TRBV12-3/TRBV12-4
len: 19

CDR3aa: CASSDSVREAYNEQFF
j_gene: TRBJ2-1
v_gene: TRBV6-4
len: 16

CDR3aa: CSVGQGATYEQYF
j_gene: TRBJ2-7
v_gene: TRBV29-1
len: 13

CDR3aa: CASSYLGLGTDTQYF
j_gene: TRBJ2-3
v_gene: TRBV6-6
len: 15

CDR3aa: CASSPTGGLTTNEKLFF
j_gene: TRBJ1-4
v_gene: TRBV3-1
len: 17

CDR3aa: CASSFIQDREQPQHF
j_gene: TRBJ1-5
v_gene: TRBV7-3
len: 15

CDR3aa: CASSSAGTEQETQYF
j_gene: TRBJ2-5
v_gene: TRBV5-1
len: 15

CDR3aa: CASRLEDEQFF
j_gene: TRBJ2-1
v_gene: TRBV2
len: 11

CDR3aa: CASSQALAGEADTQYF
j_gene: TRBJ2-3
v_gene: TRBV5-1
len: 16

CDR3aa: CASGQTGGPYEQYF
j_gene: -
v_gene: TRBV7-9
len: 14

CDR3aa: CASSLVDGTDTQYF
j_gene: TRBJ2-3
v_gene: TRBV7-9
len: 14

CDR3aa: CASSQEDNSYEQYF
j_gene: -
v_gene: TRBV4-1
len: 14